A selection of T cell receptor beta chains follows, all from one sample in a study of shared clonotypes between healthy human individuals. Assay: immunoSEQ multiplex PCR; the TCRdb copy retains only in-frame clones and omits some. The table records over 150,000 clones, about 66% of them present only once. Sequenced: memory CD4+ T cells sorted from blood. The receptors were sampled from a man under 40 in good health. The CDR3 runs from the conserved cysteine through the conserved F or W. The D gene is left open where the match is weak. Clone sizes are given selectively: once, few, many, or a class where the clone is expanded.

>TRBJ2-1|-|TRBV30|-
TGTGCCTGGAGTGCCACTAGAAGGCAAAACAATGAGCAGTTCTTC
CAWSATRRQNNEQFF
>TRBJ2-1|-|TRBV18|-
TGTGCCAGCTCACCACCGGGGACGGCCTACAATGAGCAGTTCTTC
CASSPPGTAYNEQFF
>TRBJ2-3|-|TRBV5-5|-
TGTGCCAGCAGCTTGGCCTTGACATCCGATACGCAGTATTTT
CASSLALTSDTQYF
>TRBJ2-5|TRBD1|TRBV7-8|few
TGTGCCAGCAGCGTGGACAGGGAAGAGACCCAGTACTTC
CASSVDREETQYF
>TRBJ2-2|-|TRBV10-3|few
TGTGCCATCAGTCACGAGGCTCCCGGGGAGCTGTTTTTT
CAISHEAPGELFF
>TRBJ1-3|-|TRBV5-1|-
TGCGCCAGCAGCTTGGGGCAGATCTCTGGAAACACCATATATTTT
CASSLGQISGNTIYF
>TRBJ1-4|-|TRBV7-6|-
TGTGCCAGCAGCGCAGTTGGCCGAGGAAAACTGTTTTTT
CASSAVGRGKLFF
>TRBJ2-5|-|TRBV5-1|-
TGCGCCAGCAGCTTGAACGGGGGCCAAGAGACCCAGTACTTC
CASSLNGGQETQYF
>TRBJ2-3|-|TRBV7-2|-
TGTGCCAGCAGCTTAGTTCTTGCCTCAGATACGCAGTATTTT
CASSLVLASDTQYF
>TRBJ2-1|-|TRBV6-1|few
TGTGCCAGCAGTGGACCGACAGAAGCGCAACATCAGTCAGCCTACAATGAGCAGTTCTTC
CASSGPTEAQHQSAYNEQFF
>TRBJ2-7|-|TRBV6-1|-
TGTGCCAGCAGTAAGGGGGACTTTAGCTCCTACGAGCAGTACTTC
CASSKGDFSSYEQYF
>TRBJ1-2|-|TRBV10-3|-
TGTGCCATCAGTGAGCCCGGTGCCTATGGCTACACCTTC
CAISEPGAYGYTF
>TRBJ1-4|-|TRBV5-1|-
TGCGCCAGCAGCTTCGCCGAGTCCGGGAAACTGTTTTTT
CASSFAESGKLFF
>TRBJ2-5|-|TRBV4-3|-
TGCGCCAGCAGCCTTACATTTGGGGGGGAGACCCAGTACTTC
CASSLTFGGETQYF
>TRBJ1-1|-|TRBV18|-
TGTGCCAGCTCACCGTTGGACAACACTGAAGCTTTCTTT
CASSPLDNTEAFF
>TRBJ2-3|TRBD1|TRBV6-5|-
TGTGCCAGCAGTTACCCCGGGACAGGGATGACAGATACGCAGTATTTT
CASSYPGTGMTDTQYF
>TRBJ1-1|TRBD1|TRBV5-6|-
TGTGCCAGCAGCTTGTGGGACAGGGGGGTGACTGAAGCTTTCTTT
CASSLWDRGVTEAFF
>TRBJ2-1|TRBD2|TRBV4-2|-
TGTGCCAGCAGCCAAGCAGCTAGCGGGAGCTATGAGCAGTTCTTC
CASSQAASGSYEQFF
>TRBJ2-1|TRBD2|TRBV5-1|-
TGCGCCAGCAGCTTCGGACTAGCGGGAGGGCCTTGGAATGAGCAGTTCTTC
CASSFGLAGGPWNEQFF
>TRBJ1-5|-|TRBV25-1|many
TGTGCCAGCAGTGGCGCCCAGGGTCGGAGCAATCAGCCCCAGCATTTT
CASSGAQGRSNQPQHF
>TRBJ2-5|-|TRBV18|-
TGTGCCAGCTCACCAAGGCTTGAAGAGACCCAGTACTTC
CASSPRLEETQYF
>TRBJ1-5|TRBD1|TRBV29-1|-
TGCAGCGTGGGGACAGGTTCGAGCAATCAGCCCCAGCATTTT
CSVGTGSSNQPQHF
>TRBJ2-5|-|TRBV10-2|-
TGCGCCAGCGCATTCTCAGGGGCCCAAGAGACCCAGTACTTC
CASAFSGAQETQYF
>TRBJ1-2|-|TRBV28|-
TGTGCCAGCAGTCGGTACAGGGACGGCTACACCTTC
CASSRYRDGYTF
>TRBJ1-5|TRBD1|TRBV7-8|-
TGTGCCAGCAGCCCAGAGACAGGGCTCAATCAGCCCCAGCATTTT
CASSPETGLNQPQHF
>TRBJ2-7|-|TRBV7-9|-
TGTGCCAGCTCGACAGCCGACGAGCAGTACTTC
CASSTADEQYF
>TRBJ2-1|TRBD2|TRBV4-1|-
TGCGCCAGCAGCCAAGATAGGGGGACTAGCACCTACAATGAGCAGTTCTTC
CASSQDRGTSTYNEQFF
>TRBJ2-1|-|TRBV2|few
TGTGCCAGCAGTCGATCAGAAATGAATGAGCAGTTCTTC
CASSRSEMNEQFF
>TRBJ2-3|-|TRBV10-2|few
TGCGCCAGCAGTGGAGGAGATACGCAGTATTTT
CASSGGDTQYF
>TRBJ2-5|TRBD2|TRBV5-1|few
TGCGCCAGCAGCTTCGGGACTAGGGAAGAGACCCAGTACTTC
CASSFGTREETQYF
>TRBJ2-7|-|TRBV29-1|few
TGCAGCGCCAGGACCGAAGCCTACGAGCAGTACTTC
CSARTEAYEQYF
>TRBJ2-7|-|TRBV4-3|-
TGCGCCAGCAGCCAAGAACCATCCGTCGGAGAGCAGTACTTC
CASSQEPSVGEQYF
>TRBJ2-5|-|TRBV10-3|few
TGTGCCATCAGTGAGTCGTCTATTCCCTCCGAGACCCAGTACTTC
CAISESSIPSETQYF
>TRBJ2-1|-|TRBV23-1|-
TGCGCCAGCCCTTCTCCCCAGCGCCATGAGCAGTTCTTC
CASPSPQRHEQFF
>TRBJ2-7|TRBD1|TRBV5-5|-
TGTGCCAGCAGCTTGGCAAACAGGGGCTTTAGGGGCTACGAGCAGTACTTC
CASSLANRGFRGYEQYF
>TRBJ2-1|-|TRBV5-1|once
TGCGCCAGCAGCTTGGGTTGGGGGAATGAGCAGTTCTTC
CASSLGWGNEQFF
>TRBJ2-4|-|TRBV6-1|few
TGTGCCAGCAGTGAAGCGTTTTGGTCAGACATTCAGTACTTC
CASSEAFWSDIQYF
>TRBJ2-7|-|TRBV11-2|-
TGTGCCAGCAGCTTAGGTGGTACTAGGGAGCAGTACTTC
CASSLGGTREQYF
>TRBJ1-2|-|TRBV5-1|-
TGCGCCAGCAGCTTGGGGGCAGGGGCCCCGTATGGCTACACCTTC
CASSLGAGAPYGYTF
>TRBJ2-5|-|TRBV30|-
TGTGCCTGGAAGGCGGAGACCCAGTACTTC
CAWKAETQYF
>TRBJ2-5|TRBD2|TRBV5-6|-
TGTGCCAGCAGCTTGTGGGGGACTAGCGGGAGTGGAAGGGCCCAGTACTTC
CASSLWGTSGSGRAQYF
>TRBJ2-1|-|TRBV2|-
TGTGCCAGCCTGAGGGAAGCGGCCGCTGAGCAGTTCTTC
CASLREAAAEQFF
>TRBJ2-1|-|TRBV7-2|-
TGTGCCAGCAGCTCCATAGGTGAGCAGTTCTTC
CASSSIGEQFF
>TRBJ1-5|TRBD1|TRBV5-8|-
TGTGCCAGCAGCGGCGGGACAGGGGGAGTAAATCAGCCCCAGCATTTT
CASSGGTGGVNQPQHF
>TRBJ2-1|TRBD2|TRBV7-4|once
TGTGCCAGCAGCTTAGGCCAAACTAGCGTTCGGTTCTTC
CASSLGQTSVRFF
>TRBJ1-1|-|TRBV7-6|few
TGTGCCAGCAGCTTAGGACAGGAGGGCACTGAAGCTTTCTTT
CASSLGQEGTEAFF
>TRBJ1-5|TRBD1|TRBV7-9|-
TGTGCCAGCAGCTTAGACCTGGGACAGCGAAATCAGCCCCAGCATTTT
CASSLDLGQRNQPQHF
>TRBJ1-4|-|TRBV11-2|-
TGTGCCAGCAGCTTAGCGGGACGGGGGAATGAAAAACTGTTTTTT
CASSLAGRGNEKLFF
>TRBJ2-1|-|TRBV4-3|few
TGCGCCAGCAGCCAAGATCGTGGCGGGACGGGCTATGAGCAGTTCTTC
CASSQDRGGTGYEQFF
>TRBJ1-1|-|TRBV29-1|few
TGCAGCGTTGAAGGTTCTCGACGGAACACTGAAGCTTTCTTT
CSVEGSRRNTEAFF